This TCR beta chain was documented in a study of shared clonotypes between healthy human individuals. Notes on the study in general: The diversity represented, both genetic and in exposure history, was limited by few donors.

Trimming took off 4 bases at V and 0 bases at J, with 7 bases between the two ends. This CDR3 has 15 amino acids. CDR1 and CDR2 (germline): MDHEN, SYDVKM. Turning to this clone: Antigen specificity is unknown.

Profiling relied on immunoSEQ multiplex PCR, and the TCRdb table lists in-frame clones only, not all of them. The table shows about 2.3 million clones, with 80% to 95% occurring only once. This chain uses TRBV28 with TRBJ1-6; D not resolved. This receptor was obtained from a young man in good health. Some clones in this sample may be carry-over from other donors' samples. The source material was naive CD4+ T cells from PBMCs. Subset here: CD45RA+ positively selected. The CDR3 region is CASSSGSSYNSPLHF. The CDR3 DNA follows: TGTGCCAGCAGTTCCGGGAGCTCCTATAATTCACCCCTCCACTTT.